One T cell receptor beta chain is described in this entry. Its antigen is unidentified. These data belong to a study of OX40 agonist ivuxolimab in advanced cancers. Study-wide context: An agonistic anti-OX40 (CD134) antibody, ivuxolimab, was used to treat the patients.

Patients who had autoimmune disease history or got systemic immunosuppression were left out. Sampling of blood occurred at baseline, cycle 4 day 1, and cycle 7 day 1. Sequencing used immunoSEQ multiplex PCR; TCRdb keeps in-frame clones, though not all of them. The data hold some 95,000 clones, with roughly nine tenths observed a single time. V gave up 2 bases and J gave up 3 bases, with 7 bases separating them. Looked up from germline, CDR1 is GTSNPN and CDR2 is SVGIG (reference sequence). The CDR3 has 13 residues. Findings and caveats of the study: CD8+ T cells showed, on average, more clonal expansion than CD4+ cells.

The sample was CD4+ or CD8+ T cells sorted from blood, taken in a trial of the OX40 agonist ivuxolimab. The sequence came from an adult with an advanced solid tumor such as melanoma, head and neck, liver or kidney cancer. This chain connects TRBV30 to TRBJ1-4, with D unclear. As DNA, the CDR3 is TGTGCCTGGAGTCTTGGGTCTAATGAAAAACTGTTTTTT. As protein: CAWSLGSNEKLFF.